The rows below give T cell receptor beta chains drawn from one sample of a study of T-cell reconstitution after alpha-beta-depleted transplantation in children. Each CDR3 protein is one row after TCRdb ran MiXCR on the PCR reads. The sample consists of about 400,000 distinct CDR3 sequences, around 21% of them appearing once. Source: PBMCs from the stem cell graft donor, taken from the stem cell graft. All receptors come from a human donor who donated a stem cell graft to a child with acute myeloid leukemia. Both conserved end residues are part of each CDR3. Fields, in order: J gene, clone size, D gene, V gene, CDR3 protein, CDR3 DNA. D genes are given only for firm matches. For some rows the clone size is stated as once, few or many, or as a class when expanded; others skip it.

TRBJ1-6 | - | TRBD1 | TRBV30 | CAFDRANSPLHF | TGTGCCTTTGACAGGGCGAATTCACCCCTCCACTTT
TRBJ1-1 | - | TRBD1 | TRBV28 | CASWDRNTEAFF | TGTGCCAGCTGGGACAGGAACACTGAAGCTTTCTTT
TRBJ2-3 | - | - | TRBV10-3 | CAIGPRGPGADTQYF | TGTGCCATCGGTCCCAGAGGGCCAGGGGCGGATACGCAGTATTTT
TRBJ2-7 | few | - | TRBV5-1 | CASSLGSGPSYEQYF | TGCGCCAGCAGCTTGGGATCAGGGCCCTCCTACGAGCAGTACTTC
TRBJ1-2 | - | - | TRBV27 | CASSLAGHNYGYTF | TGTGCCAGCAGTTTAGCAGGGCATAACTATGGCTACACCTTC
TRBJ2-7 | many | TRBD2 | TRBV20-1 | CSARDLASGSHEQYF | TGCAGTGCTAGAGATTTGGCTAGCGGGAGTCACGAGCAGTACTTC
TRBJ2-7 | - | - | TRBV28 | CASSLPRLPHYEQYF | TGTGCCAGCAGTTTACCGAGGCTCCCCCACTACGAGCAGTACTTC
TRBJ1-5 | - | TRBD1 | TRBV7-8 | CASNKDRNLGNQPQHF | TGTGCCAGCAACAAGGACAGGAATTTGGGCAATCAGCCCCAGCATTTT
TRBJ2-1 | few | - | TRBV29-1 | CSVVTGGNEQFF | TGCAGCGTTGTTACAGGAGGGAATGAGCAGTTCTTC
TRBJ1-5 | few | - | TRBV12-3/TRBV12-4 | CASTVGGNNQPQHF | TGTGCCAGCACCGTGGGGGGGAACAATCAGCCCCAGCATTTT
TRBJ1-4 | once | - | TRBV5-1 | CASNRGGNEKLFF | TGCGCCAGCAACCGTGGGGGGAATGAAAAACTGTTTTTT
TRBJ2-1 | many | - | TRBV20-1 | CSAASRGNEQFF | TGCAGTGCTGCTAGCCGAGGCAATGAGCAGTTCTTC
TRBJ2-5 | - | TRBD2 | TRBV7-9 | CASSLGLASETQYF | TGTGCCAGCAGCCTCGGACTAGCGTCGGAGACCCAGTACTTC
TRBJ2-1 | few | - | TRBV12-3/TRBV12-4 | CASSFPGNEQFF | TGTGCCAGCAGTTTCCCAGGAAATGAGCAGTTCTTC
TRBJ1-5 | - | - | TRBV9 | CASSVELVRTCPNQPQHF | TGTGCCAGCAGCGTAGAATTGGTCAGAACCTGTCCCAATCAGCCCCAGCATTTT
TRBJ2-3 | few | - | TRBV20-1 | CSADPPGRSFTDTQYF | TGCAGTGCTGACCCGCCGGGACGCAGTTTCACAGATACGCAGTATTTT
TRBJ2-3 | few | TRBD1 | TRBV29-1 | CSVDPDRGRTDTQYF | TGCAGCGTTGATCCCGACAGGGGGAGGACAGATACGCAGTATTTT
TRBJ2-1 | many | - | TRBV11-2 | CASSLAFSVGEQFF | TGTGCCAGCAGCTTAGCCTTTAGCGTAGGTGAGCAGTTCTTC
TRBJ1-2 | few | - | TRBV12-3/TRBV12-4 | CASSPARGNGYTF | TGTGCCAGCAGCCCGGCGCGAGGCAATGGCTACACCTTC